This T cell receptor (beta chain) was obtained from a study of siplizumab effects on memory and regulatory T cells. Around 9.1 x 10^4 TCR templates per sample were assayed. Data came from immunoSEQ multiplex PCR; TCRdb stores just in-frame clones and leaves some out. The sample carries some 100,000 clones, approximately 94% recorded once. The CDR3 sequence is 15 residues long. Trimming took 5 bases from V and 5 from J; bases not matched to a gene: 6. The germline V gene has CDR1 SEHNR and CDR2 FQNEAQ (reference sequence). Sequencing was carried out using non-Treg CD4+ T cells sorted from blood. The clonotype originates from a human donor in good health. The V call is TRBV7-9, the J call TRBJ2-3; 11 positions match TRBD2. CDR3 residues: CASSGTGTSGDTQYF. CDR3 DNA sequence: TGTGCCAGCAGCGGGACCGGGACTAGCGGAGATACGCAGTATTTT.